These 20 T cell receptor beta chains share one sample of origin, sequenced in a study of cytomegalovirus exposure and HLA in healthy donors (dated by TCRdb to about 2017). The method behind the library was the immunoSEQ multiplex PCR assay. For the multiplex PCR, a mixture combining 60 forward primers for TCR Vbeta segments and 13 reverse primers for TCR Jbeta segments was used. TCRdb provides this immuneACCESS table in a form limited to in-frame rearrangements. Some clones are lacking; in checked studies, under half of them reflect an unresolved V gene, and why the rest are absent is not known. In all, the sample holds approximately 130,000 clones, and over 65% of those were seen once. The ten largest clones add up to about 1.5% of the sample. Sequencing used PBMCs. The receptors derive from a man aged 35 to 55 in good health and CMV-seronegative.

This clone was seen more than once but under ten times. V and J are TRBV5-4 and TRBJ2-2, with 12 bases identical to TRBD1. Germline V gives CDR1 SGHNT, CDR2 YYREEE (reference sequence). Losses at the gene ends were 4 bases for V and 4 bases for J; bases not matched to a gene: 8. CDR3 length: 17 amino acids. The CDR3 sequence is CASSTGQGARGTGELFF. The CDR3 DNA reads as TGTGCCAGCAGCACGGGACAGGGGGCTCGTGGCACCGGGGAGCTGTTTTTT. Based on the CDR3 plus reference TRBV5-4 and TRBJ2-2, the full variable domain is ETGVTQSPTHLIKTRGQQVTLRCSSQSGHNTVSWYQQALGQGPQFIFQYYREEENGRGNFPPRFSGLQFPNYSSELNVNALELDDSALYLCASSTGQGARGTGELFFGEGSRLTVL.

This sequence joins TRBV7-2 and TRBJ2-5, with D tentatively TRBD1 (6 bases). Germline V lookup: CDR1 SGHTA, CDR2 FQGNSA. The length of the CDR3 is 15 residues. The V end was cut by 0 bases, the J end by 0 bases, with 8 bases between. The DNA of the CDR3 is TGTGCCAGCAGCTTAGCCGGGGACAACCAAGAGACCCAGTACTTC. Translation gives CASSLAGDNQETQYF.

The chain carries TRBV19 and TRBJ2-1; 12 nucleotides line up with TRBD2. In germline, CDR1 is LNHDA, CDR2 SQIVND (reference sequence). This CDR3 comprises 16 residues. J gave up 5 bases and V 6 bases, and 8 bases lay outside the gene matches. CDR3 nucleotides: TGTGCCAGTAGCACACCGGGACTAGCGGGCAACAATGAGCAGTTCTTC. The encoded protein is CASSTPGLAGNNEQFF. Together with reference TRBV19 and TRBJ2-1, the CDR3 gives the full variable domain: DGGITQSPKYLFRKEGQNVTLSCEQNLNHDAMYWYRQDPGQGLRLIYYSQIVNDFQKGDIAEGYSVSREKKESFPLTVTSAQKNPTAFYLCASSTPGLAGNNEQFFGPGTRLTVL.

The CDR3 sequence: CAHRDRGRETQYF. DNA of the CDR3: TGTGCCCACCGGGACAGGGGGCGGGAGACCCAGTACTTC. The chain carries TRBV30 and TRBJ2-5, with 12 bases matching TRBD1. The CDR3 covers 13 residues. Germline trimming cut 8 bases from V and 5 bases from J; bases unmatched to any gene: 6. Germline V gene sequence: CDR1 GTSNPN, CDR2 SVGIG (reference sequence). Drawing the rest from reference TRBV30 and TRBJ2-5, the complete variable domain is SQTIHQWPATLVQPVGSPLSLECTVEGTSNPNLYWYRQAAGRGLQLLFYSVGIGQISSEVPQNLSASRPQDRQFILSSKKLLLSDSGFYLCAHRDRGRETQYFGPGTRLLVL.

The J gene is TRBJ1-1, the V gene TRBV19, with D perhaps matching TRBD1 (5 bases). CDR1 and CDR2 from the germline V gene are LNHDA and SQIVND (reference sequence). The CDR3 has 16 amino acids. V dropped 3 bases and J dropped 9 bases, with 23 bases sitting between them. The CDR3 DNA sequence: TGTGCCAGTAGTATCTACTATGCGACAGCGACGGCGAAAGCTTTCTTT. This codes for CASSIYYATATAKAFF.

In its sample, this clone was seen a few times. This CDR3 is CASSPTPREGRYEQYF. Written as DNA, the CDR3 is TGTGCCAGCAGCCCGACCCCGCGGGAGGGCCGGTACGAGCAGTACTTC. The genes are TRBV5-5 and TRBJ2-7, with 9 bases matching TRBD2. Germline V CDR1 and CDR2: SGHKS, YYEKEE (reference sequence). J gave up 4 bases and V 4 bases, and 12 bases lay outside the gene matches. This CDR3 is 16 amino acids long.

The chain couples TRBV4-1 to TRBJ1-5; 8 bases map to TRBD1. Germline V gives CDR1 MGHRA, CDR2 YSYEKL. The CDR3 is 14 amino acids. V gave up 1 base and J gave up 4 bases; unmatched junction bases: 0. The CDR3 DNA follows: TGCGCCAGCAGCCAAGGGACAGGGAATCAGCCCCAGCATTTT. It yields the protein CASSQGTGNQPQHF.

The chain links TRBV18 to TRBJ2-2; D is undetermined. This CDR3 region has 16 residues. V was cut by 6 bases and J by 1 base, with 15 bases left in between. Germline-derived CDR1 and CDR2 are KGHSH and LQKENI. In nucleotides, the CDR3 is TGTGCCAGCTCCTCGAGTCACCTAGTGAACACCGGGGAGCTGTTTTTT. Translation gives CASSSSHLVNTGELFF.

J is TRBJ2-7 and V is TRBV19, with TRBD1 matching 8 bases. Trimming removed 3 bases from V and 2 bases from J; junction bases left unmatched: 6. Germline loops: CDR1 LNHDA, CDR2 SQIVND (reference sequence). The CDR3 length is 15 residues. The CDR3 sequence is CASSIVGQGPYEQYF. CDR3 in DNA: TGTGCCAGTAGTATCGTTGGACAGGGTCCCTACGAGCAGTACTTC.

The chain joins TRBV13 to TRBJ2-4; 7 bases line up with TRBD1. This CDR3 comprises 13 residues. Germline-derived CDR1 and CDR2 are PRHDT and FYEKMQ (reference sequence). V lost 3 bases and J lost 6; bases outside the gene matches: 2. The DNA for the CDR3 is TGTGCCAGCAGCTTTACAGGGGTAAACATTCAGTACTTC. This encodes CASSFTGVNIQYF. Supplemented by reference TRBV13 and TRBJ2-4, the full variable domain reads AAGVIQSPRHLIKEKRETATLKCYPIPRHDTVYWYQQGPGQDPQFLISFYEKMQSDKGSIPDRFSAQQFSDYHSELNMSSLELGDSALYFCASSFTGVNIQYFGAGTRLSVL.

The chain joins TRBV11-2 to TRBJ1-4; 8 bases agree with TRBD1. CDR3 length: 18 amino acids. J lost 0 bases, V lost 2 bases, and 8 bases had no gene match. Germline V gene lookup returns CDR1 SGHAT and CDR2 FQNNGV. CDR3 sequence reads: CASSLQGAHPPTNEKLFF. CDR3 nucleotide sequence: TGTGCCAGCAGCTTACAGGGGGCTCATCCCCCAACTAATGAAAAACTGTTTTTT.

Only one count was recorded for this clone. The chain carries TRBV10-3 and TRBJ2-1; TRBD2 matches at 15 bases. The V gene end was trimmed by 0 bases and the J gene end by 7 bases; junction bases not matched to a gene: 1. The CDR3 length is 16 residues. In germline, CDR1 is ENHRY, CDR2 SYGVKD. The DNA for the CDR3 is TGTGCCATCAGTGAGTCGGGACTAGCGGGGGGTAATGAGCAGTTCTTC. Its translation: CAISESGLAGGNEQFF.

The table lists this clone with a count of one. The same CDR3 is also encoded by other DNA sequences in this sample. The CDR3 sequence is CASSSTGVNQPQHF. For the CDR3, the DNA is TGTGCCAGCAGCAGTACAGGGGTTAATCAGCCCCAGCATTTT. J is TRBJ1-5 and V is TRBV27, with 7 bases that match TRBD1. The germline CDR1 and CDR2 sequences are MNHEY and SMNVEV (reference sequence). CDR3 length: 14 amino acids. V lost 6 bases, J lost 4 bases, and 6 bases stayed unmatched.

This chain joins TRBV7-8 and TRBJ2-5; 7 positions agree with TRBD1. Germline V gene sequence: CDR1 SGHVS, CDR2 FQNEAQ. V was pared by 2 bases and J by 4 bases, with 1 base of the junction left unmatched. The CDR3 has 13 amino acids. CDR3 DNA sequence: TGTGCCAGCAGCTTAAGGGGGCGAGAGACCCAGTACTTC. This codes for CASSLRGRETQYF.

The rearrangement joins TRBV10-3 to TRBJ1-5; no reliable D call. V was shortened by 8 bases and J by 6 bases, with 8 bases between the two germline ends. Germline V gives CDR1 ENHRY, CDR2 SYGVKD. The CDR3 has 11 residues. In nucleotides, the CDR3 is TGTGCCATCCCGGAGGGTCAGCCCCAGCATTTT. Translating gives CAIPEGQPQHF.

The chain recombines TRBV7-8 with TRBJ2-7, with a weak D call TRBD1 (6 bases). The V end lost 5 bases, the J end lost 3 bases, and 11 bases lay between the germline ends. CDR1 is SGHVS, CDR2 FQNEAQ, per germline. The CDR3 consists of 13 residues. The CDR3 DNA reads TGTGCCAGCAGCCCCAGGGGAGACTACGAGCAGTACTTC. Residues: CASSPRGDYEQYF. Filled out from reference TRBV7-8 and TRBJ2-7, the complete variable domain reads GAGVSQSPRYKVAKRGQDVALRCDPISGHVSLFWYQQALGQGPEFLTYFQNEAQLDKSGLPSDRFFAERPEGSVSTLKIQRTQQEDSAVYLCASSPRGDYEQYFGPGTRLTVT.

The genes are TRBV11-2 and TRBJ2-5; 9 bases are shared with TRBD2. Germline V gene lookup returns CDR1 SGHAT and CDR2 FQNNGV. Trimming removed 5 bases from V and 5 bases from J; junction bases left unmatched: 9. CDR3 length: 15 residues. The CDR3: CASSLAGTSFETQYF. The CDR3, as DNA: TGTGCCAGCAGCCTTGCCGGGACTAGCTTCGAGACCCAGTACTTC.

CDR3 loop: CASSLGQAGAGELFF. The CDR3, as DNA: TGTGCCAGCAGCTTAGGGCAGGCGGGAGCCGGGGAGCTGTTTTTT. The chain employs TRBV11-2 and TRBJ2-2; 7 bases align to TRBD2. This CDR3 region has 15 residues. With V trimmed by 1 base and J by 6 bases, 5 bases remained unmatched. Germline loops: CDR1 SGHAT, CDR2 FQNNGV.

The chain couples TRBV5-1 to TRBJ2-5; TRBD2 matches at 7 bases. V gave up 1 base and J gave up 1 base; unmatched junction bases: 4. There are 15 residues in the CDR3. Per germline, CDR1 SGHRS and CDR2 YFSETQ. The CDR3 is CASSLPGRFQETQYF. The DNA of the CDR3 is TGCGCCAGCAGCTTGCCCGGGAGGTTCCAAGAGACCCAGTACTTC.

The V gene is TRBV28, the J gene TRBJ1-1; D unresolved. V was trimmed by 3 bases and J by 2 bases, leaving 4 bases between them. The germline V gene encodes CDR1 MDHEN and CDR2 SYDVKM. This CDR3 spans 12 amino acids. CDR3 nucleotides: TGTGCCAGCAGTTTGGCTAACACTGAAGCTTTCTTT. It is translated as CASSLANTEAFF. The entire variable domain, with the rest obtained from reference TRBV28 and TRBJ1-1, is as follows: DVKVTQSSRYLVKRTGEKVFLECVQDMDHENMFWYRQDPGLGLRLIYFSYDVKMKEKGDIPEGYSVSREKKERFSLILESASTNQTSMYLCASSLANTEAFFGQGTRLTVV.